This T cell receptor beta chain was documented in a study of T cell changes during pregnancy in multiple sclerosis. Trimming took off 7 bases at V and 3 bases at J, with 16 bases between the two ends. The CDR3 has 14 amino acids. Per the germline V gene, CDR1 is MNHEY and CDR2 is SMNVEV (reference sequence). Using immunoSEQ multiplex PCR, the repertoire was profiled, and TCRdb retains in-frame clones only, with some absent. Of tens of thousands of clones in the sample, approximately 96% are singletons; the top ten hold roughly 2.5%. Sample: CD8+ T cells from peripheral blood mononuclear cells, taken after pregnancy. The V and J genes are TRBV27 and TRBJ2-7, with D perhaps TRBD2 (6 bases). This receptor was identified in a female donor with multiple sclerosis, enrolled in a pregnancy study. The CDR3: CASTPAAGLYEQYF. The CDR3 DNA reads TGTGCCAGCACCCCCGCAGCGGGCCTCTACGAGCAGTACTTC.